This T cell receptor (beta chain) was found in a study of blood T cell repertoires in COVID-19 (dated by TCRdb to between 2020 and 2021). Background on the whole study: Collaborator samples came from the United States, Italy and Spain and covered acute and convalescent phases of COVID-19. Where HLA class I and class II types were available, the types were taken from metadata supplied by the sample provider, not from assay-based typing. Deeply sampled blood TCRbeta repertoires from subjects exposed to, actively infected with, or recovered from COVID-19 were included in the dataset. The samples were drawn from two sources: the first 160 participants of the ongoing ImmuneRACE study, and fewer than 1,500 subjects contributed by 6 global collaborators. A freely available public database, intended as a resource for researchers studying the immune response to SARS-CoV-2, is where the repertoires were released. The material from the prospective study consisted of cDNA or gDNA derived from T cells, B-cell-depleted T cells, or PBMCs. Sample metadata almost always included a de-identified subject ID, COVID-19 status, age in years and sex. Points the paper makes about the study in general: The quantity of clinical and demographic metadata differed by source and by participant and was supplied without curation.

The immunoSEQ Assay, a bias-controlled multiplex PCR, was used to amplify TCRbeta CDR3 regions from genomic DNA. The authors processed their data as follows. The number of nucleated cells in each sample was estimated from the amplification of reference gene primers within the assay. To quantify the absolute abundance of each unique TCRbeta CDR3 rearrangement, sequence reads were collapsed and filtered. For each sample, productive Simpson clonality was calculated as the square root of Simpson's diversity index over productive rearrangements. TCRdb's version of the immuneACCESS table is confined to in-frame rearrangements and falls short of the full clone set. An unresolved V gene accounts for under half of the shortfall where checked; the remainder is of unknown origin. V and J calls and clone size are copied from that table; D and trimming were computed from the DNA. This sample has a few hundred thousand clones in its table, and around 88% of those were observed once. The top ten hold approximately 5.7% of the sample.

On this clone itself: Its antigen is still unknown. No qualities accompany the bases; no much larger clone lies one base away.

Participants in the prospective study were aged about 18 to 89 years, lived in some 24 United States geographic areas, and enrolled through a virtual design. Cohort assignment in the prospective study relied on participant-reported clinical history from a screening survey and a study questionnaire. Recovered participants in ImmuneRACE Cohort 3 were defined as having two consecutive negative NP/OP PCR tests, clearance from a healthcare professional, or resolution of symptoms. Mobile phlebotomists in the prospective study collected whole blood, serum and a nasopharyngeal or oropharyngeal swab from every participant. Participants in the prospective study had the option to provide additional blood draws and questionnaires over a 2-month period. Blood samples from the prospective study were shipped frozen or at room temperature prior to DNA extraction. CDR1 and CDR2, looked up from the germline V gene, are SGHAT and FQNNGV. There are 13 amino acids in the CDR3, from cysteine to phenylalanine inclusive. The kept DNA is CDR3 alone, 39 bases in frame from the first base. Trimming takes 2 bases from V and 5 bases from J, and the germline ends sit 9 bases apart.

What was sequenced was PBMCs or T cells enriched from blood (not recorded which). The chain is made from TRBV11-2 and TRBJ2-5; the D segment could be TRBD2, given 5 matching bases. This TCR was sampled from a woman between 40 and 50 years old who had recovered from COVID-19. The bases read TGTGCCAGCAGCTTAATGGGCGGGGAGACCCAGTACTTC. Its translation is CASSLMGGETQYF.